Each of the 23 T cell receptor beta chains below was sequenced from the same sample in a study of T cells in Graves' hyperthyroidism and ophthalmopathy. RNA transcripts were the template for amplifying TCR beta CDR3 regions. TCR CDR3 regions were first amplified by RT-PCR with HTBI primers. Via MiXCR, TCRdb re-called the multiplex PCR reads, giving one row per CDR3 protein. The sample yields roughly 380,000 distinct CDR3 sequences, about 15% seen once. The sequencing sample was made of blood. All receptors derive from an older woman with Graves' hyperthyroidism.

In this sample, this clonotype turned up a few times. V usage is TRBV5-6 and J usage is TRBJ1-2; 7 nucleotides match TRBD1. V shed 4 bases and J 5 bases; nucleotides not matched to a gene: 11. The CDR3 is 15 residues long. Germline V gene lookup returns CDR1 SGHDT and CDR2 YYEEEE. CDR3 coding DNA: TGTGCCAGCAGCCCGTGGTCCGGGACAGTTTATGGCTACACCTTC. It encodes CASSPWSGTVYGYTF.

The sample holds many counts of this clonotype. The rearrangement links TRBV5-4 to TRBJ2-7; 7 bases agree with TRBD2. Trimming cost V 6 bases and J 4 bases; bases outside gene matches: 10. Germline V CDR1 and CDR2: SGHNT, YYREEE (reference sequence). CDR3 length: 14 amino acids. Written as DNA, the CDR3 is TGTGCCAGCACGGCGGGCGGGAGTATTTACGAGCAGTACTTC. As protein: CASTAGGSIYEQYF.

This clonotype occurred once. The rearrangement links TRBV3-1 to TRBJ1-3, with D hard to call. This CDR3 region has 16 residues. From germline, CDR1 is LGHDT and CDR2 YNNKEL (reference sequence). V lost 0 bases and J 0 bases, leaving 9 bases between the germline ends. Written as DNA, the CDR3 is TGTGCCAGCAGCCAAGATCTGGTCAGCTCTGGAAACACCATATATTTT. It codes for CASSQDLVSSGNTIYF.

This clonotype was observed at least ten times. This chain joins TRBV6-5 and TRBJ2-5; D is ambiguous. The V gene lost 3 bases and the J gene lost 5 bases, with 13 bases spanning the gap. CDR1 is MNHEY, CDR2 SVGAGI, per germline. There are 14 residues in the CDR3. The CDR3 protein is CASSYRAPWETQYF. Written as DNA, the CDR3 is TGTGCCAGCAGTTATCGGGCCCCCTGGGAGACCCAGTACTTC.

This clonotype was seen a handful of times. The rearrangement links TRBV11-3 to TRBJ2-1; D call uncertain. With 1 base removed from V and 5 bases from J, the gap between germline ends came to 9 bases. The CDR3 loop spans 14 amino acids. Germline CDR1 and CDR2: SGHNT and YENEEA. This chain's CDR3 is CASSLVATDNEQFF. CDR3 nucleotide sequence: TGTGCCAGCAGCTTAGTAGCCACTGACAATGAGCAGTTCTTC.

This clonotype has ten or more counts. The chain joins TRBV20-1 to TRBJ2-1, with D tentatively TRBD1 or TRBD2 (5 bases each). This CDR3 has 13 amino acids. The V and J ends lost 5 bases and 5 bases respectively, with 13 bases between them. Germline-derived CDR1 and CDR2 are DFQATT and SNEGSKA (reference sequence). The CDR3 sequence: CSAGGPGNNEQFF. CDR3 bases: TGCAGTGCTGGAGGCCCAGGGAACAATGAGCAGTTCTTC.

A remark on this clonotype: A much larger clone lies a single base off, so this may be a read error. The V gene is TRBV6-1, the J gene TRBJ2-1; 7 positions agree with TRBD1. Per the germline V gene, CDR1 is MNHNS and CDR2 is SASEGT. This CDR3 contains 15 residues. The CDR3 coding sequence is TGTGCCAGCAGTGAATGGGGACAGCCCTACAATGGGCAGTTCTTC. It is translated as CASSEWGQPYNGQFF.

This clonotype was counted only a few times. The gene calls are TRBV19 and TRBJ2-3; 14 nucleotides agree with TRBD2. Germline CDR1 reads LNHDA; CDR2 reads SQIVND (reference sequence). This CDR3 contains 18 residues. J lost 6 bases, V lost 10 bases, and 18 bases had no gene match. This CDR3 is CATPSFPGLAGVWDTQYF. As DNA, the CDR3 is TGTGCCACCCCGTCATTTCCGGGACTAGCGGGAGTCTGGGATACGCAGTATTTT.

In its sample, this clonotype was seen once. The chain employs TRBV3-1 and TRBJ2-1; no firm D call. Between the trimmed V and J ends, which lost 6 bases and 5 bases, there was a span of 17 bases. CDR1 is LGHDT and CDR2 is YNNKEL in the germline V gene (reference sequence). The CDR3 totals 15 residues. CDR3: CASSQSYSPDNEQFF. The CDR3 bases are TGTGCCAGCAGTCAAAGCTACTCGCCCGACAATGAGCAGTTCTTC.

This clonotype was picked up many times. The chain uses TRBV12-5 and TRBJ1-5; no reliable D call. The germline V and J ends were trimmed by 3 bases and 5 bases, with 14 bases remaining between them. The CDR3 has 15 amino acids. CDR1 is LGHNT and CDR2 is FRNRAP in the germline V gene. CDR3 DNA sequence: TGTGCTAGTGGTTTCGGCCTATTCTGGGATCAGCCCCAGCATTTT. Its translation is CASGFGLFWDQPQHF.

V gene TRBV11-2 combines with J gene TRBJ2-1, with D perhaps given as TRBD1 or TRBD2 (6 bases each). The germline V and J ends were trimmed by 4 bases and 3 bases, with 13 bases remaining between them. Germline V lookup: CDR1 SGHAT, CDR2 FQNNGV. The CDR3 runs 15 residues. Written as DNA, the CDR3 is TGTGCCAGCAGCTCGTTCAGGGGAGGCTACAATGAGCAGTTCTTC. Its translation is CASSSFRGGYNEQFF.

This clonotype occurred many times. The chain recombines TRBV12-3 or TRBV12-4 with TRBJ2-5; 7 nucleotides line up with TRBD1. V lost 3 bases, J lost 0 bases, and 4 bases stayed unmatched. The CDR3 is 15 amino acids. The CDR3 sequence is CASSFGRGYQETQYF. The CDR3 coding sequence is TGTGCCAGCAGTTTTGGCAGGGGGTACCAAGAGACCCAGTACTTC.

This clonotype was observed at least ten times. V is TRBV11-3 and J is TRBJ2-2; no definite D call. The CDR3 sequence is 12 residues long. The V gene's germline CDR1 is SGHNT and CDR2 YENEEA. Trimming removed 10 bases at V and 6 bases at J, with 12 bases between. CDR3 sequence (DNA): TGTGCCACCCAGCCCGTTGCCGGGGAGCTGTTTTTT. It yields the protein CATQPVAGELFF.

This clonotype was seen repeatedly, ten times or more. This chain uses TRBV11-2 with TRBJ1-1; tentatively, D is TRBD1 (6 bases). V shed 1 base and J shed 4 bases, with 13 bases lying between them. This CDR3 has 15 amino acids. Germline V gives CDR1 SGHAT, CDR2 FQNNGV. The CDR3: CASSLGNRVRTEAFF. The CDR3 nucleotides read TGTGCCAGCAGCTTAGGAAACAGGGTTCGCACTGAAGCTTTCTTT.

V usage is TRBV13 and J usage is TRBJ2-7; D may be TRBD1 (6 bases). The V end was cut by 2 bases, the J end by 4 bases, with 12 bases between. This CDR3 spans 14 amino acids. In germline, CDR1 is PRHDT, CDR2 FYEKMQ (reference sequence). The CDR3: CASSLSPGAYEQYF. The DNA of the CDR3 is TGTGCCAGCAGCTTATCGCCAGGGGCATACGAGCAGTACTTC.

This rearrangement joins TRBV10-3 to TRBJ2-7, with TRBD2 matching over 11 bases. This CDR3 is 16 amino acids long. The V segment lost 2 bases and the J segment 0 bases; nucleotides outside the gene matches: 3. Germline V gene sequence: CDR1 ENHRY, CDR2 SYGVKD. The CDR3 DNA reads as TGTGCCATCAGTGAGCTTACTAGCGGGGGCTCCTACGAGCAGTACTTC. Its protein is CAISELTSGGSYEQYF.

The chain combines TRBV5-1 with TRBJ2-3, with 13 bases aligning to TRBD2. Trimming removed 2 bases from V and 4 bases from J; junction bases left unmatched: 7. This CDR3 spans 17 amino acids. Per the germline V gene, CDR1 is SGHRS and CDR2 is YFSETQ. The CDR3 DNA reads TGCGCCAGCAGCTTAGGACTAGCGGGAGTACGGGCAGATACGCAGTATTTT. Translating it yields CASSLGLAGVRADTQYF.

This clonotype came up many times. The chain recombines TRBV7-9 with TRBJ2-7; 11 bases are a match to TRBD2. Germline assignment: CDR1 SEHNR and CDR2 FQNEAQ (reference sequence). Losses at the gene ends were 6 bases for V and 5 bases for J; bases not matched to a gene: 9. The CDR3 has 15 residues. CDR3 coding DNA: TGTGCCAGCAGTTATAGCGGGAGGGCCGTAGACGAGCAGTACTTC. Its protein is CASSYSGRAVDEQYF.

There are many counts of this clonotype. This chain links TRBV5-1 with TRBJ1-2; TRBD1 agrees at 11 bases. After removal of 7 bases from V and 10 bases from J, the junction contained 12 bases not matched to a gene. This CDR3 comprises 14 residues. Germline CDR1 is SGHRS and CDR2 is YFSETQ. The CDR3 loop reads CASGDPWDRGDYTF. The DNA for the CDR3 is TGCGCCAGCGGGGACCCGTGGGACAGGGGGGACTACACCTTC. Full variable domain (remainder filled in from reference TRBV5-1 and TRBJ1-2): KAGVTQTPRYLIKTRGQQVTLSCSPISGHRSVSWYQQTPGQGLQFLFEYFSETQRNKGNFPGRFSGRQFSNSRSEMNVSTLELGDSALYLCASGDPWDRGDYTFGSGTRLTVV.

This clonotype occurred many times. CDR3 in amino acids: CASSLSPQDTQYF. The CDR3 DNA reads TGTGCCAGCAGCTTATCCCCACAAGATACGCAGTATTTT. The chain uses TRBV11-2 and TRBJ2-3; D gene unclear. V lost 2 bases and J 5 bases, leaving 8 bases between the germline ends. This CDR3 spans 13 amino acids. CDR1 is SGHAT, CDR2 FQNNGV, per germline.

CDR3 region: CASSFTSGRSTGELFF. Written as DNA, the CDR3 is TGCGCCAGCAGCTTTACTAGCGGGAGGAGCACCGGGGAGCTGTTTTTT. The chain is built from TRBV5-1 and TRBJ2-2, with 12 bases matching TRBD2. Germline V CDR1 and CDR2: SGHRS, YFSETQ. Trimming took 2 bases from V and 4 from J; bases not matched to a gene: 3. The CDR3 has 16 residues.

The chain joins TRBV19 to TRBJ2-7; possibly TRBD2 for D (5 bases). V was clipped by 1 base and J by 4 bases, with 8 bases between them. The CDR3 has 13 amino acids. Germline CDR1 and CDR2: LNHDA and SQIVND (reference sequence). CDR3 sequence: CASSIVGGYEQYF. The CDR3 DNA follows: TGTGCCAGTAGTATAGTCGGAGGTTACGAGCAGTACTTC.

This clonotype occurred many times. The chain links TRBV20-1 to TRBJ1-5; 8 nucleotides match TRBD1. CDR3 size: 15 residues. V was pared by 6 bases and J by 4 bases, with 11 bases of the junction left unmatched. CDR1 and CDR2 (germline): DFQATT, SNEGSKA (reference sequence). CDR3 sequence: CSAPVGTGVNQPQHF. The CDR3 DNA sequence: TGCAGTGCGCCCGTAGGGACAGGAGTTAATCAGCCCCAGCATTTT.